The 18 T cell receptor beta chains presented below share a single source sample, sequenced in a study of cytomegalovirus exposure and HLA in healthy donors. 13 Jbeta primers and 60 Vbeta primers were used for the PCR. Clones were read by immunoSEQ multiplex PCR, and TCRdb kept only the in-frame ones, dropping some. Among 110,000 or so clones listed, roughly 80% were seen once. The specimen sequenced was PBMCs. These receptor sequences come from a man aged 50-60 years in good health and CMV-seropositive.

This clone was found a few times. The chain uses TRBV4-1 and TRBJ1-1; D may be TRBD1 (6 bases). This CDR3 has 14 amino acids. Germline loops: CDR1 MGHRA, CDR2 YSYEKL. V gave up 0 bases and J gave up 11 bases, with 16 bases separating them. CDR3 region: CASSQDSGGLEAFF. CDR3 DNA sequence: TGCGCCAGCAGCCAAGATTCGGGGGGGCTAGAGGCTTTCTTT.

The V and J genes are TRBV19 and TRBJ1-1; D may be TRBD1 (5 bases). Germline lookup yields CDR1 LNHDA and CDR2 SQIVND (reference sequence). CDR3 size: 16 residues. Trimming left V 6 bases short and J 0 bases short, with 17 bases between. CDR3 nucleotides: TGTGCCAGTAGCCGAGCAAGCGGGGCAGTGAACACTGAAGCTTTCTTT. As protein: CASSRASGAVNTEAFF. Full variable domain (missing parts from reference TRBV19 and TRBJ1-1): DGGITQSPKYLFRKEGQNVTLSCEQNLNHDAMYWYRQDPGQGLRLIYYSQIVNDFQKGDIAEGYSVSREKKESFPLTVTSAQKNPTAFYLCASSRASGAVNTEAFFGQGTRLTVV.

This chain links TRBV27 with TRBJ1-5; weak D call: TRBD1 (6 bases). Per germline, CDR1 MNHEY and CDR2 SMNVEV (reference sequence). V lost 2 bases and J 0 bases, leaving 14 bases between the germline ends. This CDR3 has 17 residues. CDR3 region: CASSLSRDTYSNQPQHF. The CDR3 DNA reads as TGTGCCAGCAGTTTAAGCCGGGACACTTATAGCAATCAGCCCCAGCATTTT.

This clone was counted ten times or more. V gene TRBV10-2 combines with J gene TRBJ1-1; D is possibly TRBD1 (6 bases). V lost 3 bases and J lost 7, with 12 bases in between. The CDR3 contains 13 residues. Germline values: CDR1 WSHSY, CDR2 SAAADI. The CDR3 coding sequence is TGCGCCAGCAGTGACCAGAACAGGGATGAAGCTTTCTTT. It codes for CASSDQNRDEAFF.

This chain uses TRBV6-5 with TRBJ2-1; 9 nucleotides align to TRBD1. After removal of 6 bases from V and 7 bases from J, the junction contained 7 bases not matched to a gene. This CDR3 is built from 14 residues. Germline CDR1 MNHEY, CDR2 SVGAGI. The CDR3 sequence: CASSRDRERNEQFF. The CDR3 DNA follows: TGTGCCAGCAGCCGGGACAGGGAAAGGAATGAGCAGTTCTTC.

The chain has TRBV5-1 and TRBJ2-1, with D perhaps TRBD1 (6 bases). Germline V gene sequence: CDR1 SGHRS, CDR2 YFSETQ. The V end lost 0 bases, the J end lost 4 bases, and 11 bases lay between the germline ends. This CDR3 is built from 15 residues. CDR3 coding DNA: TGCGCCAGCAGCTTGGGGCAGGGGCCTTACAATGAGCAGTTCTTC. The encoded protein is CASSLGQGPYNEQFF.

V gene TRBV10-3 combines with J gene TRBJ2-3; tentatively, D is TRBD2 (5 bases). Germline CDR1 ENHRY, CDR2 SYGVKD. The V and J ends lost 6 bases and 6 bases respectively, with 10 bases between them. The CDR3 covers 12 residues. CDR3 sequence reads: CAISPSGDTQYF. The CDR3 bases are TGTGCCATCAGCCCAAGCGGCGATACGCAGTATTTT.

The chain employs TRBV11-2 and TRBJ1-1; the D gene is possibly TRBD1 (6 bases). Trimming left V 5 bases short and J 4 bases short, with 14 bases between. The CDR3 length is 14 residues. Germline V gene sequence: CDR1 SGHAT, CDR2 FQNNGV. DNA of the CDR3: TGTGCCAGCAGCGAAACAGGGTATATCACTGAAGCTTTCTTT. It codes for CASSETGYITEAFF.

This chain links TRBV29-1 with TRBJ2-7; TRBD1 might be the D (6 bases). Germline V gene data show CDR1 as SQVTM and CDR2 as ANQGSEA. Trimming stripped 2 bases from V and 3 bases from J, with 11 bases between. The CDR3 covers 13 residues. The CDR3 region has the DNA TGCAGCGTTGAATCTAACAGGGACTACGAGCAGTACTTC. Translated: CSVESNRDYEQYF.

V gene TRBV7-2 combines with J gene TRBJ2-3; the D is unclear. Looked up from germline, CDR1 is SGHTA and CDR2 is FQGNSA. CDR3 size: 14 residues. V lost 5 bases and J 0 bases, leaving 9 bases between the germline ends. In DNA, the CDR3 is TGTGCCAGCAGCCCCCGTCTTAGCACAGATACGCAGTATTTT. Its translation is CASSPRLSTDTQYF.

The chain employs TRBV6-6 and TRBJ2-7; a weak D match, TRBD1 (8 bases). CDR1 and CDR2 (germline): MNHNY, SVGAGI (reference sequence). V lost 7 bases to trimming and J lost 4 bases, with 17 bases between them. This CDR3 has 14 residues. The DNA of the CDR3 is TGTGCCAGCAACGATGGACAGGGAGGGTACGAGCAGTACTTC. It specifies CASNDGQGGYEQYF.

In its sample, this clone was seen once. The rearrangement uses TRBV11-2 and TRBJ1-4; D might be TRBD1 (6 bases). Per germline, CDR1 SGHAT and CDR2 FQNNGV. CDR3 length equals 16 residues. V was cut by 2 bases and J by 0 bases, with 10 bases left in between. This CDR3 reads CASSLLQGATNEKLFF. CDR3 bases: TGTGCCAGCAGCTTACTACAGGGTGCAACTAATGAAAAACTGTTTTTT.

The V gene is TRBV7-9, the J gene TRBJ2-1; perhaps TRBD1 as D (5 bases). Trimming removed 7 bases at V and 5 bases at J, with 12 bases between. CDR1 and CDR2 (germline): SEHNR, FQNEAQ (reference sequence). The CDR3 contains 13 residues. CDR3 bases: TGTGCCAGCACGCGCCAGGGAAACAATGAGCAGTTCTTC. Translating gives CASTRQGNNEQFF. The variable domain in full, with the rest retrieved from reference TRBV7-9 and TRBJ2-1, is DTGVSQNPRHKITKRGQNVTFRCDPISEHNRLYWYRQTLGQGPEFLTYFQNEAQLEKSRLLSDRFSAERPKGSFSTLEIQRTEQGDSAMYLCASTRQGNNEQFFGPGTRLTVL.

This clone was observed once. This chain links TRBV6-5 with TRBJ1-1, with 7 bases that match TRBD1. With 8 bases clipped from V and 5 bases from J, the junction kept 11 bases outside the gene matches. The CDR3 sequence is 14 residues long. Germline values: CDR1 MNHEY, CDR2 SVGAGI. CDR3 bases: TGTGCCAGCGGCTACAGGGGACTGGGGACTGAAGCTTTCTTT. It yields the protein CASGYRGLGTEAFF.

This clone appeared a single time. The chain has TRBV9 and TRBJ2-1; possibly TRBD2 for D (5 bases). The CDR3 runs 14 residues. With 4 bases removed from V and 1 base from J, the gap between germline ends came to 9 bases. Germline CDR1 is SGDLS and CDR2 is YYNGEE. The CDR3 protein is CASSPRTSYNEQFF. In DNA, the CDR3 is TGTGCCAGCAGCCCCAGGACTTCCTACAATGAGCAGTTCTTC.

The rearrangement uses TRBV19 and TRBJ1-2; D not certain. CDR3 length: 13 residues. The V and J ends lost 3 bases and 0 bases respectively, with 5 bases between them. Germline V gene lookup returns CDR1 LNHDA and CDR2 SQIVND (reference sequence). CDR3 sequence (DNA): TGTGCCAGTAGTATTCTAGCTAACTATGGCTACACCTTC. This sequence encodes CASSILANYGYTF.

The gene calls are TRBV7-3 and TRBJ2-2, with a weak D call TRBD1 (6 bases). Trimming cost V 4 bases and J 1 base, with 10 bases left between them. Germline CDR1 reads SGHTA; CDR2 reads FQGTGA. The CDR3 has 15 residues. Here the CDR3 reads CASSSGQWNTGELFF. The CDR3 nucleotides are TGTGCCAGCAGCTCAGGACAGTGGAACACCGGGGAGCTGTTTTTT.

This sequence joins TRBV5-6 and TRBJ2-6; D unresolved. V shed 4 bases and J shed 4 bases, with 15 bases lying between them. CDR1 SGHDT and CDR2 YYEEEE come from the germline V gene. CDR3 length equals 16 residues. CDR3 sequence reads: CASSGYRFAGANVLTF. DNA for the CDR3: TGTGCCAGCAGCGGTTATCGGTTCGCCGGGGCCAACGTCCTGACTTTC.